This T cell receptor (beta chain) came from a study of OX40 agonist ivuxolimab in advanced cancers. Findings and caveats of the study: The CD4+ and CD8+ T cells in the blood had expanded clonally by week 6 at 0.1 to 3.0 mg/kg.

Sequencing used immunoSEQ multiplex PCR; TCRdb keeps in-frame clones, though not all of them. The sample lists around 73,000 clones; around 89% were seen once. V lost 2 bases and J 0 bases, leaving 10 bases between the germline ends. This CDR3 region has 15 residues. Germline V gives CDR1 MNHEY, CDR2 SMNVEV (reference sequence). Comment on this clone: The antigen remains undetermined.

The chain links TRBV27 to TRBJ1-1; D perhaps matches TRBD1 (6 bases). Sequencing was performed on CD4+ or CD8+ T cells sorted from blood, taken in a trial of the OX40 agonist ivuxolimab. This clonotype was obtained from an adult with an advanced solid tumor such as melanoma, head and neck, liver or kidney cancer. The DNA of the CDR3 is TGTGCCAGCAGTTTACAGGGGACTATGAACACTGAAGCTTTCTTT. Amino acid sequence: CASSLQGTMNTEAFF.